This TCR beta chain stems from a study of blood T cell repertoires in COVID-19. The CDR3 loop spans 15 amino acids. The V end was cut by 5 bases, the J end by 0 bases, with 10 bases between. Germline CDR1 and CDR2: SGHAT and FQNNGV. Generated by immunoSEQ multiplex PCR, the TCRdb table keeps only in-frame clones and is missing some. The sample consists of about 26,000 clones, roughly nine tenths of them appearing once. The rearrangement uses TRBV11-2 and TRBJ2-2; tentatively, D is TRBD1 (6 bases). Sequenced sample: peripheral blood. The TCR originated in a human donor in a cohort sampled during active COVID-19. The chain's CDR3 is CASSTGQANTGELFF. The CDR3 nucleotides are TGTGCCAGCAGCACGGGACAAGCGAACACCGGGGAGCTGTTTTTT.